This T cell receptor beta chain was captured in a study of T cell responses to AZD1222 COVID-19 vaccine. V lost 5 bases and J lost 4; bases outside the gene matches: 5. The CDR3 consists of 14 residues. Germline assignment: CDR1 MDHEN and CDR2 SYDVKM. The table came from immunoSEQ multiplex PCR; TCRdb's copy has only in-frame clones and leaves some out. The table has some 160,000 clones, roughly 90% seen once. The chain recombines TRBV28 with TRBJ2-1, with 7 positions matching TRBD2. Sequencing used peripheral blood, obtained on day 0 of AZD1222 vaccination. The TCR was taken from an adult in good health. This CDR3 reads CASSPAGNYNEQFF. For the CDR3, the DNA is TGTGCCAGCAGTCCAGCGGGGAATTACAATGAGCAGTTCTTC. Variable domain in full (rest from reference TRBV28 and TRBJ2-1): DVKVTQSSRYLVKRTGEKVFLECVQDMDHENMFWYRQDPGLGLRLIYFSYDVKMKEKGDIPEGYSVSREKKERFSLILESASTNQTSMYLCASSPAGNYNEQFFGPGTRLTVL.